What follows is one T cell receptor beta chain and its context. Its antigen remains unknown. This entry is derived from a study of blood T cells in healthy people across ages. Together with a sample-barcoded 5' primer, a J-beta primer mix was included in a second PCR lasting about 6 to 11 cycles. TCRdb re-analysed the 5' RACE reads in MiXCR, keeping a single row per CDR3 protein. The data show some 1,800,000 distinct CDR3 sequences, 39% seen once. V was clipped by 3 bases and J by 1 base, with 15 bases between them. There are 16 residues in the CDR3. Study-wide results and limits: Naive T cell percentage by flow cytometry tracked strongly with beta diversity.

The sequenced sample consisted of blood. J is TRBJ1-1 and V is TRBV12-3 or TRBV12-4, with D possibly matching TRBD1 (6 bases). The clonotype originates from a human donor in good health. The CDR3, as DNA: TGTGCCAGCAGTTTTCCGGGGGGGGCAACGAACACTGAAGCTTTCTTT. Translated, it gives CASSFPGGATNTEAFF.